The 27 T cell receptor beta chains reported below all come from one sample, sequenced in a study of T cell repertoires in cytomegalovirus infection. These receptors lack a known antigen. TCRdb reprocessed the reads via MiXCR and lists one record per CDR3 protein. The table shows about a million distinct CDR3 sequences, with roughly 30% occurring only once. Specimen: cultured CD8+ T cells from PBMCs, collected from culture after CMV antigen stimulation. These receptors were collected from a human donor in good health (CMV status not recorded). Some clones in this sample may be carry-over from other donors' samples.

The chain links TRBV6-6 to TRBJ1-5; tentatively, D is TRBD1 (5 bases). This CDR3 region has 19 residues. Germline lookup yields CDR1 MNHNY and CDR2 SVGAGI (reference sequence). Trimming took 5 bases from V and 3 from J, leaving 26 bases between them. The DNA of the CDR3 is TGTGCCAGCAGTCACCCCTTAAATCCCCCGACAGCCACCAATCAGCCCCAGCATTTT. This codes for CASSHPLNPPTATNQPQHF.

This clonotype was seen at least ten times. The chain is built from TRBV12-3 or TRBV12-4 and TRBJ1-1; D might be TRBD1 (5 bases). This CDR3 is 15 amino acids long. V lost 5 bases and J lost 5, with 18 bases in between. CDR3 region: CASSPSPGGRTEAFF. The CDR3 DNA sequence: TGTGCCAGCAGTCCCTCGCCCGGGGGGAGGACTGAAGCTTTCTTT.

V and J are TRBV19 and TRBJ2-2; D is perhaps TRBD1 or TRBD2 (6 bases each). CDR1 and CDR2 (germline): LNHDA, SQIVND (reference sequence). The V gene lost 10 bases and the J gene lost 3 bases, with 18 bases spanning the gap. CDR3 length: 15 residues. Here the CDR3 DNA reads TGTGCCACTCAAGAGGGGGGCCGGGACACCGGGGAGCTGTTTTTT. Amino acid sequence: CATQEGGRDTGELFF.

The rearrangement links TRBV18 to TRBJ2-5; possibly TRBD2 for D (5 bases). Germline-derived CDR1 and CDR2 are KGHSH and LQKENI. V was pared by 4 bases and J by 2 bases, with 14 bases between. The CDR3 totals 15 residues. The CDR3 DNA is TGTGCCAGCTCACAAGAGGGCGAATGGCAAGAGACCCAGTACTTC. It encodes CASSQEGEWQETQYF.

This clonotype was picked up many times. The genes are TRBV7-2 and TRBJ1-2; D uncertain. The CDR3 is 14 residues long. The germline V and J ends were trimmed by 4 bases and 4 bases, with 13 bases remaining between them. The germline gives CDR1 SGHTA, CDR2 FQGNSA. Here the CDR3 DNA reads TGTGCCAGCAGCTCCAGCGACGGCACCTATGGCTACACCTTC. Translating gives CASSSSDGTYGYTF.

This clonotype was detected only a few times. Germline and junction disagree at one end, which may indicate a read error. This chain links TRBV6-1 with TRBJ2-5, with D maybe TRBD2 (5 bases). CDR1 MNHNS and CDR2 SASEGT come from the germline V gene. This CDR3 is built from 13 residues. The CDR3 nucleotides read TGTGCCAGCAATGAAGTGAGGAGGGAGACCCAGTACTTC. It specifies CASNEVRRETQYF.

J is TRBJ2-3 and V is TRBV12-3 or TRBV12-4; D might be TRBD2 (5 bases). V lost 3 bases and J lost 0, with 10 bases in between. The length of the CDR3 is 15 residues. As DNA, the CDR3 is TGTGCCAGCAGTTTCCGGGAAGCTAGCACAGATACGCAGTATTTT. Amino acid sequence: CASSFREASTDTQYF.

The chain joins TRBV12-3 or TRBV12-4 to TRBJ2-5, with 11 bases that match TRBD2. The V gene end was trimmed by 4 bases and the J gene end by 1 base; junction bases not matched to a gene: 8. The CDR3 runs to 17 residues. CDR3 nucleotides: TGTGCCAGCAGTTCACTGACTAGCGGGACCCTCCAAGAGACCCAGTACTTC. This translates into CASSSLTSGTLQETQYF.

In the case of this clonotype: This may be a read error: a much more frequent sequence differs by one nucleotide. This chain connects TRBV11-3 to TRBJ1-3; no reliable D call. Germline V gene sequence: CDR1 SGHNT, CDR2 YENEEA. This CDR3 is 14 amino acids long. The CDR3, as DNA: TGTGCCAGCAGCTTAGATCGCGGCGGAAACGCCATATATTTT. Its translation is CASSLDRGGNAIYF.

The table lists this clonotype with a few counts. The chain recombines TRBV15 with TRBJ2-7; TRBD2 matches at 11 bases. Germline loops: CDR1 LNHNV, CDR2 YYDKDF (reference sequence). The CDR3 is 14 residues long. The V segment lost 4 bases and the J segment 2 bases; nucleotides outside the gene matches: 1. CDR3 nucleotides: TGTGCCACCAGCACTAGCGGGGGGCCCTACGAGCAGTACGTC. Encoded protein: CATSTSGGPYEQYV.

The chain links TRBV7-2 to TRBJ2-5; TRBD2 matches 10 bases. Looked up from germline, CDR1 is SGHTA and CDR2 is FQGNSA. V dropped 5 bases and J dropped 0; count of bases not matched to a gene: 12. This CDR3 spans 18 amino acids. The CDR3 region is CASSHLLRTSGNQETQYF. DNA for the CDR3: TGTGCCAGCAGCCATCTATTACGGACTAGCGGCAACCAAGAGACCCAGTACTTC. Full variable domain (missing parts from reference TRBV7-2 and TRBJ2-5): GAGVSQSPSNKVTEKGKDVELRCDPISGHTALYWYRQSLGQGLEFLIYFQGNSAPDKSGLPSDRFSAERTGGSVSTLTIQRTQQEDSAVYLCASSHLLRTSGNQETQYFGPGTRLLVL.

This clonotype was recorded a few times. The chain employs TRBV7-8 and TRBJ2-2, with 10 bases fitting TRBD2. The CDR3 is made up of 15 amino acids. CDR1 is SGHVS, CDR2 FQNEAQ, per germline. J was trimmed by 7 bases and V by 2 bases; bases with no gene match: 4. The CDR3 reads CASSLSGGVFGELFF. Written as DNA, the CDR3 is TGTGCCAGCAGCTTAAGCGGGGGGGTGTTCGGGGAGCTGTTTTTT.

The chain joins TRBV14 to TRBJ2-1; 8 nucleotides match TRBD1. J gave up 8 bases and V 3 bases, and 15 bases lay outside the gene matches. The germline gives CDR1 SGHDN, CDR2 FVKESK. The CDR3 totals 17 residues. In DNA form, the CDR3 reads TGTGCCAGCAGCCAGTGGGACAGGACCCGTTATCGCGATGAGCAGTTCTTC. Translating it yields CASSQWDRTRYRDEQFF.

V gene TRBV3-1 combines with J gene TRBJ2-2; 9 bases agree with TRBD1. The CDR3 is 18 amino acids. J lost 2 bases, V lost 3 bases, and 10 bases had no gene match. Germline assignment: CDR1 LGHDT and CDR2 YNNKEL (reference sequence). CDR3 in DNA: TGTGCCAGCAGCCATGGGACAGGGACCAAAAAAAACACCGGGGAGCTGTTTTTT. As protein: CASSHGTGTKKNTGELFF.

The V call is TRBV19, the J call TRBJ1-2, with TRBD1 identical over 11 bases. CDR3 length equals 18 residues. Per germline, CDR1 LNHDA and CDR2 SQIVND (reference sequence). After removal of 6 bases from V and 3 bases from J, the junction contained 15 bases not matched to a gene. This CDR3 is CASSLWTGGWSGDYGYTF. The CDR3 DNA sequence: TGTGCCAGTAGCCTATGGACAGGGGGCTGGAGTGGCGACTATGGCTACACCTTC.

In this sample, this clonotype turned up many times. This chain joins TRBV20-1 and TRBJ1-1; D perhaps matches TRBD1 (5 bases). CDR3 length equals 14 residues. Trimming pared 2 bases from V and 3 bases from J, leaving 13 bases between. In germline, CDR1 is DFQATT, CDR2 SNEGSKA (reference sequence). CDR3 coding DNA: TGCAGTGCTAGACTAAGGGGAGGGGACACTGAAGCTTTCTTT. As protein: CSARLRGGDTEAFF.

This clonotype was seen many times. The chain carries TRBV7-6 and TRBJ2-2; D is possibly TRBD2 (5 bases). This CDR3 spans 17 amino acids. Trimming removed 1 base from V and 3 bases from J, with 15 bases in between. The germline CDR1 and CDR2 sequences are SGHVS and FNYEAQ. The CDR3 here is CASSLVQTARDTGELFF. DNA for the CDR3: TGTGCCAGCAGCTTAGTTCAAACTGCGAGGGACACCGGGGAGCTGTTTTTT.

This clonotype was counted a few times. The V gene is TRBV7-9, the J gene TRBJ2-1; 7 bases fit TRBD2. Germline V CDR1 and CDR2: SEHNR, FQNEAQ (reference sequence). Trimming took 4 bases from V and 7 from J; bases not matched to a gene: 10. The CDR3 has 15 residues. The CDR3 reads CASSSTSTSANEQFF. DNA for the CDR3: TGTGCCAGCAGCTCGACCTCCACTAGCGCTAATGAGCAGTTCTTC. The whole variable domain, filled in from reference TRBV7-9 and TRBJ2-1, reads DTGVSQNPRHKITKRGQNVTFRCDPISEHNRLYWYRQTLGQGPEFLTYFQNEAQLEKSRLLSDRFSAERPKGSFSTLEIQRTEQGDSAMYLCASSSTSTSANEQFFGPGTRLTVL.

This clonotype was seen only a few times. The V and J genes are TRBV19 and TRBJ2-3, with 12 positions matching TRBD2. V lost 5 bases and J lost 0; bases outside the gene matches: 6. Per the germline V gene, CDR1 is LNHDA and CDR2 is SQIVND (reference sequence). This CDR3 comprises 17 residues. CDR3 in amino acids: CASSRLAGALSTDTQYF. In nucleotides, the CDR3 is TGTGCCAGTAGTCGACTAGCGGGGGCTCTAAGCACAGATACGCAGTATTTT.

The rearrangement joins TRBV13 to TRBJ1-2; D may be TRBD1 (5 bases). The CDR3 runs 14 residues. CDR1 and CDR2 from the germline V gene are PRHDT and FYEKMQ (reference sequence). V was cut by 4 bases and J by 0 bases, with 9 bases left in between. The CDR3 DNA follows: TGTGCCAGCAGCTGGGGGGTTACTAACTATGGCTACACCTTC. This translates into CASSWGVTNYGYTF.

The gene calls are TRBV12-3 or TRBV12-4 and TRBJ2-3; 8 nucleotides agree with TRBD2. V was clipped by 4 bases and J by 5 bases; unmatched bases: 8. The CDR3 is made up of 15 amino acids. The CDR3 DNA follows: TGTGCCAGCAGTTCGCGGGGGGCCCAGGAAGATACGCAGTATTTT. Protein product: CASSSRGAQEDTQYF.

The chain joins TRBV6-1 to TRBJ2-5; D is undetermined. The CDR3 contains 16 residues. Trimming removed 7 bases at V and 1 base at J, with 19 bases between. The germline gives CDR1 MNHNS, CDR2 SASEGT. The CDR3 bases are TGTGCCAGCACCGTGACGGTGTTAAACCTCCAAGAGACCCAGTACTTC. Its translation is CASTVTVLNLQETQYF.

This clonotype was seen just once. This chain connects TRBV12-3 or TRBV12-4 to TRBJ1-4; D is uncertain. The CDR3 consists of 13 residues. The V end lost 6 bases, the J end lost 7 bases, and 12 bases lay between the germline ends. Written as DNA, the CDR3 is TGTGCCAGCAGGGCCTTAAAGAGTGAAAAACTGTTTTTT. Translated, it gives CASRALKSEKLFF.

This clonotype was seen a handful of times. The V and J genes are TRBV29-1 and TRBJ1-1; no clear D gene. Germline assignment: CDR1 SQVTM and CDR2 ANQGSEA. This CDR3 is 10 amino acids long. V gave up 5 bases and J gave up 1 base, with 2 bases separating them. CDR3 loop: CSVRNTEAFF. The CDR3 nucleotides read TGCAGCGTTAGGAACACTGAAGCTTTCTTT.

V and J are TRBV7-6 and TRBJ2-1, with 7 positions matching TRBD1. In germline, CDR1 is SGHVS, CDR2 FNYEAQ. The CDR3 has 16 amino acids. The V gene end was trimmed by 4 bases and the J gene end by 6 bases; junction bases not matched to a gene: 12. The CDR3 DNA reads TGTGCCAGCAGCTCGAAGACAGGGAGAACAACCAATGAGCAGTTCTTC. As protein: CASSSKTGRTTNEQFF.

This clonotype was counted a few times. This chain connects TRBV19 to TRBJ1-2; 7 bases match TRBD1. This CDR3 has 15 amino acids. The V gene end was trimmed by 5 bases and the J gene end by 3 bases; junction bases not matched to a gene: 9. Germline CDR1 LNHDA, CDR2 SQIVND (reference sequence). This CDR3 reads CASSPYIGTDYGYTF. The DNA of the CDR3 is TGTGCCAGTAGTCCCTACATCGGGACAGACTATGGCTACACCTTC.

The chain links TRBV20-1 to TRBJ1-2; 11 nucleotides agree with TRBD1. Germline V lookup: CDR1 DFQATT, CDR2 SNEGSKA (reference sequence). V was pared by 5 bases and J by 3 bases, with 8 bases of the junction left unmatched. The CDR3 consists of 15 residues. The CDR3 coding sequence is TGCAGTGCTCGTCGAGGACAGGGGGCATACTATGGCTACACCTTC. Amino acids: CSARRGQGAYYGYTF.